Listed below are T cell receptor beta chains from one sample, sequenced in a study of T cell changes during pregnancy in multiple sclerosis. Clones were read by immunoSEQ multiplex PCR, and TCRdb kept only the in-frame ones, dropping some. The data contain about 59,000 clones, 90% of them seen just once; the ten biggest clones take up 6% to 7.5%. The material sequenced was peripheral blood, taken in the third trimester of pregnancy. All receptors derive from a female donor in good health, enrolled as a control in a pregnancy study. The CDR3 runs from the conserved cysteine through the conserved F or W. The order of the fields is clone size, J gene, V gene, CDR3 protein. Only some rows state a clone size, as once, few, many or a class for expanded clones.

NA | TRBJ2-2 | TRBV4-3 | CASSQEGRTGELFF
NA | TRBJ2-7 | TRBV7-2 | CASSLLKTYEQYF
NA | TRBJ1-3 | TRBV30 | CAWSVGRASGNTIYF
NA | TRBJ1-1 | TRBV9 | CASSVGQAMNTEAFF
NA | TRBJ2-1 | TRBV25-1 | CASSEAGLAGNEQFF
NA | TRBJ1-2 | TRBV30 | CAWSRQGADYGYTF
NA | TRBJ1-2 | TRBV5-1 | CASSLGQGVYGYTF
NA | TRBJ2-1 | TRBV4-3 | CASSQDPPGTSGVNEQFF
NA | TRBJ1-1 | TRBV19 | CAPNAGAVNTEAFF
NA | TRBJ1-2 | TRBV6-5 | CTSSYQTGTNYGYTF
NA | TRBJ2-1 | TRBV7-9 | CASSRDLAVMAQDEQFF
NA | TRBJ2-3 | TRBV7-2 | CASSLVVLAGRYTDTQYF
once | TRBJ1-2 | TRBV21-1 | CASRPRQVRENYGYTF
NA | TRBJ1-2 | TRBV5-4 | CASSDTTPFNYGYTF
NA | TRBJ2-1 | TRBV5-1 | CASSFRTSGIADEQFF
NA | TRBJ2-7 | TRBV6-1 | CASSILGAEQYF
NA | TRBJ2-5 | TRBV7-8 | CASSLTSRLETQYF
NA | TRBJ2-3 | TRBV30 | CAWGTGGASTDTQYF
NA | TRBJ2-7 | TRBV19 | CASSIVSGSYEQYF
NA | TRBJ2-5 | TRBV4-2 | CASSRLLGEQETQYF
NA | TRBJ2-3 | TRBV4-3 | CASSQVGGRAGAQYF
NA | TRBJ2-7 | TRBV10-3 | CAISDLAGGHSYEQYF
NA | TRBJ2-7 | TRBV9 | CASSAGQAGIYEQYF
NA | TRBJ2-1 | TRBV12-5 | CASGPRQSYNEQFF
NA | TRBJ2-7 | TRBV2 | CASSEEGGSYEQYF
few | TRBJ2-3 | TRBV2 | CATRRLAGVDTQYF
NA | TRBJ1-2 | TRBV11-2 | CASSPGRTGYTF
NA | TRBJ1-2 | TRBV11-2 | CASSLDPRQVNYGYTF
NA | TRBJ2-7 | TRBV11-2 | CASSPDRSGEQYF
NA | TRBJ2-5 | TRBV2 | CASWTSGGTQETQYF
NA | TRBJ2-2 | TRBV29-1 | CSVEFDLGGTGELFF
NA | TRBJ2-5 | TRBV6-5 | CASSLAGGSEGTQYF
NA | TRBJ1-5 | TRBV29-1 | CSAVQDSNQPQHF
NA | TRBJ2-2 | TRBV7-2 | CASSLATLRVVAGELFF
NA | TRBJ1-1 | TRBV5-1 | CASSGRQATEAFF
NA | TRBJ2-1 | TRBV4-3 | CASSHLTGDEQFF
NA | TRBJ1-6 | TRBV15 | CATSPRGSRQNSPLHF
NA | TRBJ1-1 | TRBV19 | CASSVQGANTEAFF